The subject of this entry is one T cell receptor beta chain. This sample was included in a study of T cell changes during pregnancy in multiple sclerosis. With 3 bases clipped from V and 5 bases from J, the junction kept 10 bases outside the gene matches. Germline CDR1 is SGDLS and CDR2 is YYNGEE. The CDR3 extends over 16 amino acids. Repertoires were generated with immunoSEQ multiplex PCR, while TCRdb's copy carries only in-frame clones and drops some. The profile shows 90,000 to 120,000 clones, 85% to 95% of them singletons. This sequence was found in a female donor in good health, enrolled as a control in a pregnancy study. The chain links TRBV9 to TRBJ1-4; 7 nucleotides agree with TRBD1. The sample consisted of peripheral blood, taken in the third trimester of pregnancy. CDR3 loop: CASSAQPTGRNEKLFF. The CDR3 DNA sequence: TGTGCCAGCAGCGCCCAGCCGACAGGGCGAAATGAAAAACTGTTTTTT.